These 3 T cell receptor beta chains were sequenced from one sample in a study of a mutant IDH1 vaccine in newly diagnosed glioma. This table comes from immunoSEQ multiplex PCR, and its TCRdb copy is limited to in-frame clones, with some not included. The data contain tens of thousands of clones, 80% to 90% of them singletons. Stated time point: week 47, end of study. Vaccination comprised doses that each held 300 ug of mutant IDH1 20-mer peptide, plus topical imiquimod. Their antigens remain unidentified. The specimen was PBMCs, collected from a glioma patient whose treatment included an IDH1 peptide vaccine. All receptors come from a middle-aged man with glioma.

On this clone itself: The junction shows a germline mismatch at one end, possibly a read error. This sequence joins TRBV7-7 and TRBJ2-1; possibly TRBD1 for D (6 bases). Germline V lookup: CDR1 SSHAT, CDR2 FNYEAQ (reference sequence). The CDR3 is 14 amino acids. In DNA form, the CDR3 reads TGTGCTAGCAGGAAGCACAGGGAGAGTATAGAGCAGTTCTTC. This sequence encodes CASRKHRESIEQFF.

The CDR3, as DNA: TGTGCCAGCAGCGTAGAGGTGGGCTACGAGCAGTACTTC. Protein sequence: CASSVEVGYEQYF. The chain has TRBV9 and TRBJ2-7; D gene uncertain. Between the trimmed V and J ends, which lost 0 bases and 3 bases, there was a span of 7 bases. Germline V CDR1 and CDR2: SGDLS, YYNGEE. The CDR3 consists of 13 residues.

This chain uses TRBV4-3 with TRBJ2-1; a weak D match, TRBD2 (6 bases). V lost 4 bases, J lost 0 bases, and 7 bases lay in between. This CDR3 is built from 14 residues. Germline CDR1 is LGHNA and CDR2 is YSLEER. The CDR3, as DNA: TGCGCCAGCAGCCCCGGGAGCTCCTACAATGAGCAGTTCTTC. Translated: CASSPGSSYNEQFF.